The clone carrying this TCR beta chain has only a few counts. One end of the junction is discordant with germline, which a read error may explain. Together with a sample-barcoded 5' primer, a J-beta primer mix was included in a second PCR lasting about 7 to 11 cycles. TCRdb redid the calling of the 5' RACE reads with MiXCR, one entry per CDR3 protein. The profile shows approximately 700,000 distinct CDR3 sequences, about a third of them singletons. Germline CDR1 SGHDN, CDR2 FVKESK. CDR3 length: 15 amino acids. The data are from a study of blood T cells in healthy people across ages. The sequenced sample consisted of blood. V gene TRBV14 combines with J gene TRBJ1-6; perhaps TRBD1 as D (6 bases). This TCR was recovered from an elderly woman in good health. Here the CDR3 reads CASSPPGTRGTPRHF. Here the CDR3 DNA reads TGTGCCAGCAGCCCTCCCGGGACAAGGGGTACACCCCGCCACTTT.